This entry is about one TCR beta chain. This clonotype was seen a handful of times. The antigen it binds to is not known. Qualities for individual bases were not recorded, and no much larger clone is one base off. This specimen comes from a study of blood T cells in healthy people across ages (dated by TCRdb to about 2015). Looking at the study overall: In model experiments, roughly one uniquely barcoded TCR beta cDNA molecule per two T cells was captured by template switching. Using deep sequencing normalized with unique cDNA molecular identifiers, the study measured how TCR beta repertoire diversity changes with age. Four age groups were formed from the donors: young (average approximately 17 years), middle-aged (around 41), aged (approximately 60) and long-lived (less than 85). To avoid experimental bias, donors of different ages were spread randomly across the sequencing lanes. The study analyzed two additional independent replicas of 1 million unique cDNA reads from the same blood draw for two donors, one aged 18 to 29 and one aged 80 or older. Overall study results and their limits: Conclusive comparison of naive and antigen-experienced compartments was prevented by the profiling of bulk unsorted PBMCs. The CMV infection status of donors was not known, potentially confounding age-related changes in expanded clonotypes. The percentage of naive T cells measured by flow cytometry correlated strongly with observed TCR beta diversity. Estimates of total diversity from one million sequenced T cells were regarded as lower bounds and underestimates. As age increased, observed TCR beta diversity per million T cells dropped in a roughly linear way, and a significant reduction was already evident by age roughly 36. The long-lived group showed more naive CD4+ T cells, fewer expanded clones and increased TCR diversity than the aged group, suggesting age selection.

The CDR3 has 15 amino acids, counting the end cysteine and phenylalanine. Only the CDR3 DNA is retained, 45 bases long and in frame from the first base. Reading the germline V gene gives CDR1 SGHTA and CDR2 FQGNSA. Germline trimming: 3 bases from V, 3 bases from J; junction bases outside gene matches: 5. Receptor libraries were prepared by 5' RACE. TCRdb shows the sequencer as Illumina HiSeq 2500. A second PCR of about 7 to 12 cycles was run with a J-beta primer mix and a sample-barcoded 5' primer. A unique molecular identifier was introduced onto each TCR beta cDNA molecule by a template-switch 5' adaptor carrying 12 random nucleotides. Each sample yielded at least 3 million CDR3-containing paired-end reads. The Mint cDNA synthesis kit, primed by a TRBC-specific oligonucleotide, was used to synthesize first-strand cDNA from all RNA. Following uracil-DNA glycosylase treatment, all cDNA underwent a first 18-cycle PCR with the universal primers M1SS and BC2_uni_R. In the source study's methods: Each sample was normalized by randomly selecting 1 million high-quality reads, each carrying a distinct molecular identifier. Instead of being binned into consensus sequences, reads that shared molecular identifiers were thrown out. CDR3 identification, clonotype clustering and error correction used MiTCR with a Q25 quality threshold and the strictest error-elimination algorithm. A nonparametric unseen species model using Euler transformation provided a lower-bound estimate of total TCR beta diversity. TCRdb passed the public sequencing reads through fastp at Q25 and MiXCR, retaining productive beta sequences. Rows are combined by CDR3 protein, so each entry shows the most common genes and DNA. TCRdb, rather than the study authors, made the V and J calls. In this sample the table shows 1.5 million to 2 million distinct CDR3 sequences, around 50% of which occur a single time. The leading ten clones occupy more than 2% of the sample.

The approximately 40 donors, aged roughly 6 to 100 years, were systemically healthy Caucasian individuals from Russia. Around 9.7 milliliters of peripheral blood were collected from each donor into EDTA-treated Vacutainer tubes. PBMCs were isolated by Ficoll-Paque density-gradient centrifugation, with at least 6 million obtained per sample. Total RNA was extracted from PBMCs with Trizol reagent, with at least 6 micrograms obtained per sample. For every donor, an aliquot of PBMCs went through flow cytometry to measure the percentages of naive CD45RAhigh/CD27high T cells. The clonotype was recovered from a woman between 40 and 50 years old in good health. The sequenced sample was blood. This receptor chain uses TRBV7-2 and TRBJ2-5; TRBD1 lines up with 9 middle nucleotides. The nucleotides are TGTGCCAGCAGCTTGACCCGGGACAGGGAAGAGACCCAGTACTTC. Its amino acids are CASSLTRDREETQYF.